This TCR beta chain is from a study of T cell changes during pregnancy in multiple sclerosis. V was clipped by 4 bases and J by 1 base; unmatched bases: 1. This CDR3 spans 13 amino acids. Germline loops: CDR1 MDHEN, CDR2 SYDVKM. Clones were read by immunoSEQ multiplex PCR, and TCRdb kept only the in-frame ones, dropping some. The data contain about 87,000 clones, 90% to 95% of them singletons. V and J are TRBV28 and TRBJ2-7, with 7 bases that match TRBD1. This sequence originates from a female donor in good health, enrolled as a control in a pregnancy study. The sequenced sample was peripheral blood, obtained in the third trimester of pregnancy. In DNA form, the CDR3 reads TGTGCCAGCAGTTCGGGACAGTCCTACGAGCAGTACTTC. This translates into CASSSGQSYEQYF.